This T cell receptor beta chain was sequenced in a study of post-analysis software for immune sequencing data (dated by TCRdb to between 2014 and 2016). General notes on the study: Disease courses on record covered relapsing-remitting, secondary progressive and progressive-relapsing multiple sclerosis, though some patients had no subtype annotation. A subset of samples was prepared in parallel using single-end sample barcoding, then pooled and co-amplified after Illumina adapter ligation. The patient repertoires were set against 11 previously published healthy control repertoires from donors whose ages ranged from roughly 6 to 27 years. Paper-wide results and their limitations: Significantly lower normalized Chao1 diversity was found in multiple sclerosis patients than in controls, suggesting substantial peripheral T-cell clonal expansion. The control group was slightly older than the multiple sclerosis patient group. Significantly higher frequencies in patients than in controls were found for roughly 5 TRBV segments, including TRBV5-6, TRBV5-1 and TRBV20-1. Direct clustering with F measure revealed strong co-clustering of samples prepared in the same batch, which led to a batch-effect correction.

Measured from the cysteine to the phenylalanine, the CDR3 is 14 residues long. Kept here is only the CDR3 DNA, which spans 42 bases and is read in frame from base 1. V is clipped by 6 bases and J by 1 base, and the sequence between their germline boundaries is 13 bases long. The germline V gene (reference sequence) yields DFQATT for CDR1 and SNEGSKA for CDR2. To demonstrate the VDJtools post-analysis software, the study profiled TCR beta repertoires from the peripheral blood of about 13 young patients with multiple sclerosis. The patients with multiple sclerosis were children and adolescents between roughly 6 and 17 years of age. Regarding this clonotype: Its cognate antigen has yet to be identified. The sample holds no much larger clone one base away, and base qualities are not on file.

Receptor amplification or capture employed PCR. Sequencing relied on an Illumina HiSeq 2500. To reduce PCR and sequencing biases, unique molecular identifiers were incorporated into the TCR beta cDNA libraries. Per 1 to 10 million input T cells, approximately 500,000 cDNA molecules were obtained, such that each molecule approximated one T cell. Patient libraries were prepared and sequenced with the same protocol used for the earlier healthy control dataset. Within a given batch, samples were prepared together, multiplexed and sequenced on the same HiSeq lane. Per the original workflow: Raw barcoded reads were processed with MIGEC, discarding single-read molecular identifier groups before consensus assembly and CDR3 extraction. Clonotype tables were post-analysed with VDJtools, and diversity was normalized by down-sampling all datasets to the smallest sample size. Repertoire overlap clustering matched CDR3 amino acid but not nucleotide sequences to correct batch-related cross-sample contamination. TCRdb reanalyzed the raw reads on its own, using fastp at Q25 for trimming and MiXCR for clone calling, and kept in-frame beta chains. CDR3 protein sequences are deduplicated, and each keeps its most common genes and DNA. The V and J calls and clone size come from TCRdb's table, not from the authors' own analysis. For this sample the table gives some 700,000 distinct CDR3 sequences, of which 55% to 70% were detected only once. Clones ranked in the top ten supply 10% to 12% of the sample.

The sequencing input was blood. The rearranged segments are TRBV20-1 and TRBJ2-1; perhaps TRBD1 is the D gene, with 5 bases matching. The receptor comes from a girl aged 2-10 years with multiple sclerosis. The CDR3 region: CSAQPHRSYNEQFF. The sequenced DNA: TGCAGTGCCCAGCCGCACAGGTCCTACAATGAGCAGTTCTTC.